One and the same sample provided the 21 T cell receptor beta chains below, sequenced in a study of T cell repertoires in ileal Crohn's disease (dated by TCRdb to the late 2010s). The library was built by means of the immunoSEQ multiplex PCR assay. TCRdb obtained this table from immuneACCESS and retained in-frame rearrangements with V and J assigned. These tables miss some clones; where compared with another copy, unresolved V genes account for less than half of the shortfall, and the remainder is unexplained. Recorded for this sample are about 13,000 clones; approximately 80% of them occurred a single time. 17% of the sample is held by the ten biggest clonotypes. Per the publication, the time point label means: neoterminal ileum biopsy at postoperative endoscopy, about 6 months after surgery. The sequenced material came from ileal tissue. The receptors originated from an adult with Crohn's disease.

This rearrangement joins TRBV19 to TRBJ2-1; TRBD2 matches at 9 bases. This CDR3 spans 15 amino acids. The germline gives CDR1 LNHDA, CDR2 SQIVND (reference sequence). V was clipped by 5 bases and J by 4 bases; unmatched bases: 6. The CDR3: CASSSTSGLYNEQFF. The CDR3 DNA sequence: TGTGCCAGTAGTTCGACTAGCGGTTTGTACAATGAGCAGTTCTTC.

This chain joins TRBV27 and TRBJ1-4; D is undetermined. This CDR3 spans 14 amino acids. V was pared by 6 bases and J by 8 bases, with 16 bases between. The V gene's germline CDR1 is MNHEY and CDR2 SMNVEV (reference sequence). The CDR3 DNA sequence: TGTGCCAGCAGGATCACTAACGTCGCGGAAAAACTGTTTTTT. Translated, it gives CASRITNVAEKLFF.

The rearrangement joins TRBV6-1 to TRBJ1-2, with D possibly TRBD1 on 6 matching bases. The CDR3 contains 15 residues. Looked up from germline, CDR1 is MNHNS and CDR2 is SASEGT. V lost 0 bases to trimming and J lost 6 bases, with 14 bases between them. This CDR3 is CASSEAIRGLNGYTF. The CDR3 DNA reads TGTGCCAGCAGTGAAGCGATCAGGGGTTTGAATGGCTACACCTTC.

The V gene is TRBV29-1, the J gene TRBJ1-2, with 7 bases identical to TRBD1. The CDR3 extends over 13 amino acids. V shed 6 bases, J shed 5 bases, and the junction held 9 bases outside the gene matches. The germline V gene encodes CDR1 SQVTM and CDR2 ANQGSEA. In DNA, the CDR3 is TGCAGCGTGCGAACAGGGGATGGTTATGGCTACACCTTC. This gives the protein CSVRTGDGYGYTF.

CDR3 nucleotide sequence: TGTGCCAGCAGTTTAGGGACAGTTGGAGACATTCAGTACTTC. Amino acid sequence: CASSLGTVGDIQYF. The V gene is TRBV6-6, the J gene TRBJ2-4, with 7 bases that match TRBD1. The CDR3 is made up of 14 amino acids. From germline, CDR1 is MNHNY and CDR2 SVGAGI (reference sequence). V shed 4 bases and J 8 bases; nucleotides not matched to a gene: 8.

The genes are TRBV2 and TRBJ2-6; possibly TRBD2 for D (6 bases). V gave up 9 bases and J gave up 1 base, with 7 bases separating them. This CDR3 comprises 13 residues. Germline-derived CDR1 and CDR2 are SNHLY and FYNNEI. The CDR3 DNA reads TGTGCCAGGGGGGGTTCTGGGGCCAACGTCCTGACTTTC. Translated, it gives CARGGSGANVLTF. The full variable domain, completed using reference TRBV2 and TRBJ2-6, is EPEVTQTPSHQVTQMGQEVILRCVPISNHLYFYWYRQILGQKVEFLVSFYNNEISEKSEIFDDQFSVERPDGSNFTLKIRSTKLEDSAMYFCARGGSGANVLTFGAGSRLTVL.

This rearrangement joins TRBV13 to TRBJ2-3; tentative D call: TRBD2 (5 bases). V was trimmed by 5 bases and J by 6 bases, leaving 12 bases between them. From germline, CDR1 is PRHDT and CDR2 FYEKMQ (reference sequence). The CDR3 has 13 amino acids. The CDR3 DNA reads as TGTGCCAGCAGCCCCCAACCGGGGGATACGCAGTATTTT. Residues: CASSPQPGDTQYF.

The chain joins TRBV5-1 to TRBJ2-7, with TRBD1 matching 9 bases. The ends lost 2 bases at V and 6 bases at J; junction bases unmatched: 12. Germline CDR1 SGHRS, CDR2 YFSETQ. This CDR3 spans 16 amino acids. In nucleotides, the CDR3 is TGCGCCAGCAGCTTAAATCCCGGGACAGGGACGTCCGAGCAGTACTTC. Amino acids: CASSLNPGTGTSEQYF.

This clone has just one count. The V call is TRBV19, the J call TRBJ2-1; the D gene is possibly TRBD2 (5 bases). CDR1 and CDR2 (germline): LNHDA, SQIVND (reference sequence). The CDR3 is 14 residues long. V dropped 0 bases and J dropped 7 bases, with 10 bases sitting between them. Here the CDR3 reads CASSIESSINEQFF. The CDR3 DNA follows: TGTGCCAGTAGTATAGAGTCTAGCATAAATGAGCAGTTCTTC.

V is TRBV5-1 and J is TRBJ2-2, with a weak D call TRBD2 (6 bases). Germline loops: CDR1 SGHRS, CDR2 YFSETQ. CDR3 length: 14 residues. Between the trimmed V and J ends, which lost 1 base and 5 bases, there was a span of 9 bases. The CDR3 nucleotides are TGCGCCAGCAGCTTGACCGGAGGGACCGGGGAGCTGTTTTTT. As protein: CASSLTGGTGELFF.

The rearrangement joins TRBV19 to TRBJ2-5; D is possibly TRBD1 (5 bases). V shed 11 bases and J shed 5 bases, with 12 bases lying between them. The CDR3 spans 11 residues. The germline CDR1 and CDR2 sequences are LNHDA and SQIVND (reference sequence). The CDR3 bases are TGTGCCGTAGGGGCTCGGGAGACCCAGTACTTC. It encodes CAVGARETQYF.

J is TRBJ2-1 and V is TRBV7-9; 7 bases match TRBD2. Trimming took 7 bases from V and 5 from J; bases not matched to a gene: 11. The V gene's germline CDR1 is SEHNR and CDR2 FQNEAQ (reference sequence). The CDR3 length is 15 residues. CDR3 sequence (DNA): TGTGCCAGCACCGAGAAGGGAGGGCCCAACAATGAGCAGTTCTTC. This translates into CASTEKGGPNNEQFF.

This clone showed up just a few times. CDR3 DNA sequence: TGTGCCAGCAGCAAAGGGGCGGGGAGTCGGAACGAGCAGTACTTC. As protein: CASSKGAGSRNEQYF. The chain links TRBV21-1 to TRBJ2-7; TRBD2 is taken as the D call from the table, unchecked against the DNA. TRBV21-1 is a pseudogene segment. This CDR3 is 15 amino acids long.

In DNA, the CDR3 is TGTGCCAGCAGCTGGGCAGGAAGAGGGGACTTGAACACTGAAGCTTTCTTT. Translation: CASSWAGRGDLNTEAFF. This chain joins TRBV7-9 and TRBJ1-1; D is possibly TRBD1 (5 bases). Trimming removed 4 bases from V and 0 bases from J, with 18 bases in between. Per germline, CDR1 SEHNR and CDR2 FQNEAQ (reference sequence). The CDR3 has 17 amino acids.

This clone has a single count. V usage is TRBV30 and J usage is TRBJ1-1; TRBD1 might be the D (6 bases). The V gene's germline CDR1 is GTSNPN and CDR2 SVGIG (reference sequence). This CDR3 contains 15 residues. V lost 2 bases to trimming and J lost 8 bases, with 21 bases between them. The CDR3 spells CAWSPHGTPAPEAFF. The CDR3 DNA reads TGTGCCTGGAGTCCCCACGGGACACCCGCTCCGGAAGCTTTCTTT.

In this sample, this clone turned up a few times. The junction differs from germline at one of its ends, possibly a read error. CDR3 region: CASSQTGNAGELFF. In DNA, the CDR3 is TGTGCCAGCAGCCAAACAGGGAACGCCGGGGAGCTGTTTTTT. V and J are TRBV7-9 and TRBJ2-2, with D maybe TRBD1 (6 bases). Germline V gives CDR1 SEHNR, CDR2 FQNEAQ (reference sequence). CDR3 length equals 14 residues.

The chain has TRBV5-4 and TRBJ2-5; D is uncertain. Germline lookup yields CDR1 SGHNT and CDR2 YYREEE (reference sequence). With 9 bases removed from V and 5 bases from J, the gap between germline ends came to 17 bases. This CDR3 is built from 13 residues. CDR3 region: CATTPRRGETQYF. In DNA form, the CDR3 reads TGTGCCACCACACCGAGGAGAGGCGAGACCCAGTACTTC.

In this sample, this clone turned up a few times. The chain employs TRBV7-2 and TRBJ2-7; 7 nucleotides agree with TRBD2. This CDR3 spans 15 amino acids. Germline V gene sequence: CDR1 SGHTA, CDR2 FQGNSA. The J segment lost 1 base and the V segment lost 2 bases, leaving 5 bases of the junction unmatched. The CDR3 DNA is TGTGCCAGCAGCTTAACGGGGGGACGTTCCTACGAGCAGTACTTC. The encoded protein is CASSLTGGRSYEQYF.

V usage is TRBV5-1 and J usage is TRBJ2-3; TRBD2 matches at 16 bases. After removal of 4 bases from V and 1 base from J, the junction contained 6 bases not matched to a gene. The CDR3 totals 18 residues. The germline V gene encodes CDR1 SGHRS and CDR2 YFSETQ. CDR3 sequence: CASSPGTSGRAGTDTQYF. CDR3 nucleotide sequence: TGCGCCAGCAGCCCTGGGACTAGCGGGAGGGCCGGCACAGATACGCAGTATTTT.

V gene TRBV6-1 combines with J gene TRBJ1-6; D is uncertain. This CDR3 spans 14 amino acids. The V and J ends lost 6 bases and 6 bases respectively, with 12 bases between them. Germline V gene sequence: CDR1 MNHNS, CDR2 SASEGT. CDR3 nucleotide sequence: TGTGCCAGCAGACTAGAGCGCCCTAATTCACCCCTCCACTTT. Translating it yields CASRLERPNSPLHF.

This chain links TRBV11-2 with TRBJ2-7; 8 nucleotides line up with TRBD2. Germline-derived CDR1 and CDR2 are SGHAT and FQNNGV. This CDR3 region has 15 residues. The trim removed 5 bases at V and 6 bases at J, leaving 12 bases unmatched. The CDR3 is CASSISGTRLSEQYF. The CDR3 DNA reads as TGTGCCAGCAGCATATCCGGGACTAGGTTAAGCGAGCAGTACTTC.